This T cell receptor beta chain was identified in a study of blood T cell repertoires in COVID-19. Germline V lookup: CDR1 SGHAT, CDR2 FQNNGV. The V gene lost 0 bases and the J gene lost 7 bases, with 13 bases spanning the gap. The CDR3 consists of 14 residues. The data were produced by immunoSEQ multiplex PCR, yet TCRdb's version contains in-frame clones alone and is incomplete. The top ten hold less than 3% of the sample, which has around 300,000 clones, around nine tenths seen once. The sequencing sample was made of PBMCs or T cells enriched from blood (not recorded which). The receptor was isolated from a woman in her late teens or twenties who had recovered from COVID-19. The chain employs TRBV11-2 and TRBJ2-7; tentative D call: TRBD1 (6 bases). As DNA, the CDR3 is TGTGCCAGCAGCTTAGACAGGGGACGGCGGGAGCAGTACTTC. As protein: CASSLDRGRREQYF. Full variable domain (rest looked up from reference TRBV11-2 and TRBJ2-7): EAGVAQSPRYKIIEKRQSVAFWCNPISGHATLYWYQQILGQGPKLLIQFQNNGVVDDSQLPKDRFSAERLKGVDSTLKIQPAKLEDSAVYLCASSLDRGRREQYFGPGTRLTVT.